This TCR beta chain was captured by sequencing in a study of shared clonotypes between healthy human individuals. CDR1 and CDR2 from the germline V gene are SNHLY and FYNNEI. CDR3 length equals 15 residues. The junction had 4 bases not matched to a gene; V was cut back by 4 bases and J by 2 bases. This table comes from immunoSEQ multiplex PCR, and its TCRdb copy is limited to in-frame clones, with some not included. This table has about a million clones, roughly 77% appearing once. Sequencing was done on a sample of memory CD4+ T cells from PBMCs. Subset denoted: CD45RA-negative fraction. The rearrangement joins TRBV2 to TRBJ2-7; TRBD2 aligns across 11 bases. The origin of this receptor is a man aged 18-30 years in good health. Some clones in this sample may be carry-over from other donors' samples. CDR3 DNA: TGTGCCAGCAGTGGGACTAGCGGGTTAGCCTACGAGCAGTACTTC. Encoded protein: CASSGTSGLAYEQYF.